These 32 T cell receptor beta chains share one sample of origin, sequenced in a study of cytomegalovirus exposure and HLA in healthy donors. The method was immunoSEQ multiplex PCR; TCRdb's version includes in-frame clones alone and lacks a portion of them. Here the sample spans roughly 120,000 clones, about 83% being singletons. Sequenced input: PBMCs. All receptors come from a man between 18 and 35 years old in good health and CMV-seronegative.

The chain recombines TRBV30 with TRBJ1-1; D is possibly TRBD1 (6 bases). Deletions cut 2 bases from V and 4 bases from J, with 20 bases between. Germline assignment: CDR1 GTSNPN and CDR2 SVGIG (reference sequence). The CDR3 contains 16 residues. The CDR3 coding sequence is TGTGCCTGGAGTCCCGTACTGGGGGGGGCGGGCACTGAAGCTTTCTTT. Translating gives CAWSPVLGGAGTEAFF.

In its sample, this clone was seen a few times. The chain is built from TRBV14 and TRBJ2-7; D call uncertain. This CDR3 is 11 amino acids long. V was pared by 2 bases and J by 6 bases, with 5 bases between. Germline loops: CDR1 SGHDN, CDR2 FVKESK. CDR3 sequence reads: CASSQYREQYF. CDR3 DNA sequence: TGTGCCAGCAGCCAATATCGCGAGCAGTACTTC.

The gene calls are TRBV9 and TRBJ1-1, with no clear D. The CDR3 is 16 residues long. Trimming pared 1 base from V and 1 base from J, leaving 14 bases between. Germline-derived CDR1 and CDR2 are SGDLS and YYNGEE. The CDR3 sequence is CASSVWQRPGNTEAFF. For the CDR3, the DNA is TGTGCCAGCAGCGTATGGCAGCGGCCAGGGAACACTGAAGCTTTCTTT.

The rearrangement links TRBV19 to TRBJ2-5; 10 bases align to TRBD2. Trimming cost V 5 bases and J 2 bases; bases outside gene matches: 8. The germline V gene has CDR1 LNHDA and CDR2 SQIVND (reference sequence). There are 16 residues in the CDR3. CDR3 nucleotides: TGTGCCAGTAGTTCAACTAGCGGGATTACACAAGAGACCCAGTACTTC. This gives the protein CASSSTSGITQETQYF.

The V call is TRBV30, the J call TRBJ2-3; perhaps TRBD2 as D (6 bases). The V end was cut by 8 bases, the J end by 3 bases, with 15 bases between. Germline V gene lookup returns CDR1 GTSNPN and CDR2 SVGIG (reference sequence). The CDR3 extends over 13 amino acids. In DNA, the CDR3 is TGTGCCGGAGGGTCTGCACGGACAGATACGCAGTATTTT. Protein product: CAGGSARTDTQYF.

This chain uses TRBV5-1 with TRBJ2-1, with a weak D call TRBD1 (6 bases). V was trimmed by 4 bases and J by 6 bases, leaving 11 bases between them. The germline V gene encodes CDR1 SGHRS and CDR2 YFSETQ. The CDR3 runs 13 residues. CDR3 DNA: TGCGCCAGCAGCCTAACAGGGACCAATGAGCAGTTCTTC. This encodes CASSLTGTNEQFF.

V usage is TRBV5-6 and J usage is TRBJ2-1, with TRBD2 matching over 7 bases. V trimming: 1 base; J trimming: 0 bases; junction bases outside the gene matches: 7. This CDR3 has 17 residues. Per germline, CDR1 SGHDT and CDR2 YYEEEE. The CDR3 DNA reads TGTGCCAGCAGCTTGAGAGCTAGCGGATACTCCTACAATGAGCAGTTCTTC. It is translated as CASSLRASGYSYNEQFF.

The sample holds a few counts of this clone. The genes are TRBV15 and TRBJ2-7, with 7 bases fitting TRBD2. With V trimmed by 6 bases and J by 6 bases, 8 bases remained unmatched. CDR1 is LNHNV and CDR2 is YYDKDF in the germline V gene (reference sequence). This CDR3 comprises 13 residues. CDR3 sequence: CATSFGEGTEQYF. The CDR3 bases are TGTGCCACCAGTTTTGGGGAGGGTACCGAGCAGTACTTC.

The chain employs TRBV2 and TRBJ2-6, with TRBD2 matching 7 bases. The CDR3 is 14 residues long. Trimming at V came to 8 bases and at J to 2 bases, leaving 3 bases not matched to a gene. CDR1 and CDR2 from the germline V gene are SNHLY and FYNNEI. The CDR3 loop is CASDRGAGANVLTF. Written as DNA, the CDR3 is TGTGCCAGCGATCGGGGGGCTGGGGCCAACGTCCTGACTTTC.

This clone has only a few counts. The genes are TRBV6-1 and TRBJ2-7; D not resolved. In germline, CDR1 is MNHNS, CDR2 SASEGT. This CDR3 has 11 residues. V lost 7 bases, J lost 2 bases, and 6 bases lay in between. Here the CDR3 reads CASNSPYEQYF. The CDR3 DNA follows: TGTGCCAGCAACTCGCCCTACGAGCAGTACTTC.

The V call is TRBV27, the J call TRBJ2-5; 8 bases align to TRBD1. Trimming removed 3 bases from V and 5 bases from J; junction bases left unmatched: 8. The CDR3 runs to 15 residues. The germline V gene encodes CDR1 MNHEY and CDR2 SMNVEV (reference sequence). This chain's CDR3 is CASSFTQGAGETQYF. CDR3 DNA sequence: TGTGCCAGCAGTTTCACCCAGGGGGCAGGGGAGACCCAGTACTTC.

V is TRBV7-2 and J is TRBJ2-7, with 7 bases that match TRBD2. J lost 1 base, V lost 2 bases, and 5 bases had no gene match. CDR1 is SGHTA, CDR2 FQGNSA, per germline. This CDR3 spans 15 amino acids. CDR3 in DNA: TGTGCCAGCAGCTTATCCGGAGCGGGGTCCTACGAGCAGTACTTC. This sequence encodes CASSLSGAGSYEQYF.

The chain combines TRBV6-6 with TRBJ1-5, with TRBD1 identical over 8 bases. Germline V gene sequence: CDR1 MNHNY, CDR2 SVGAGI (reference sequence). The junction had 5 bases not matched to a gene; V was cut back by 6 bases and J by 1 base. The CDR3 is 15 residues long. The CDR3 nucleotides are TGTGCCAGCAGAAAAACAGGGGGGAGCAATCAGCCCCAGCATTTT. Its translation is CASRKTGGSNQPQHF.

V gene TRBV7-9 combines with J gene TRBJ1-2, with TRBD1 matching 9 bases. The CDR3 extends over 15 amino acids. The ends lost 6 bases at V and 5 bases at J; junction bases unmatched: 10. The germline V gene has CDR1 SEHNR and CDR2 FQNEAQ (reference sequence). The chain's CDR3 is CASRGPGTGLYGYTF. The CDR3 nucleotides read TGTGCCAGCAGGGGACCCGGGACAGGGTTGTATGGCTACACCTTC.

V and J are TRBV5-4 and TRBJ2-1, with 7 bases aligning to TRBD2. Losses at the gene ends were 0 bases for V and 3 bases for J; bases not matched to a gene: 3. This CDR3 has 15 amino acids. The germline gives CDR1 SGHNT, CDR2 YYREEE (reference sequence). CDR3 protein: CASSLAGLGYNEQFF. The CDR3 bases are TGTGCCAGCAGCTTGGCCGGACTAGGCTACAATGAGCAGTTCTTC.

The chain employs TRBV6-5 and TRBJ1-3, with 9 bases aligning to TRBD1. The length of the CDR3 is 16 residues. Germline assignment: CDR1 MNHEY and CDR2 SVGAGI. The V segment lost 0 bases and the J segment 0 bases; nucleotides outside the gene matches: 0. The CDR3 coding sequence is TGTGCCAGCAGTTACTCGACAGGGGGCTCTGGAAACACCATATATTTT. Encoded protein: CASSYSTGGSGNTIYF.

The V gene is TRBV28, the J gene TRBJ1-3; 8 positions match TRBD1. Germline values: CDR1 MDHEN, CDR2 SYDVKM. V lost 2 bases and J lost 3; bases outside the gene matches: 3. The length of the CDR3 is 15 residues. This CDR3 reads CASSLRTGNGNTIYF. CDR3 DNA: TGTGCCAGCAGTTTACGGACAGGGAATGGAAACACCATATATTTT.

The V gene is TRBV7-8, the J gene TRBJ2-3; D remains ambiguous. V lost 5 bases, J lost 4 bases, and 7 bases lay in between. CDR1 is SGHVS and CDR2 is FQNEAQ in the germline V gene. The CDR3 is 12 amino acids. The CDR3 bases are TGTGCCAGCAGCCATAGCCCAGATACGCAGTATTTT. Translated, it gives CASSHSPDTQYF.

The chain uses TRBV6-5 and TRBJ2-7; D gene ambiguous. From germline, CDR1 is MNHEY and CDR2 SVGAGI. V shed 6 bases and J shed 6 bases, with 15 bases lying between them. The CDR3 contains 13 residues. The DNA for the CDR3 is TGTGCCAGCAGCGCCGACCGCCGCGGCGAGCAGTACTTC. Protein: CASSADRRGEQYF.

The chain employs TRBV7-9 and TRBJ2-7; 11 nucleotides line up with TRBD2. This CDR3 is 15 amino acids long. Trimming took 5 bases from V and 6 from J; bases not matched to a gene: 9. The germline V gene has CDR1 SEHNR and CDR2 FQNEAQ (reference sequence). The CDR3 loop is CASSLIAGGPGEQYF. The CDR3 DNA reads as TGTGCCAGCAGCCTGATAGCGGGAGGGCCCGGCGAGCAGTACTTC.

The CDR3 sequence: CAWSRDRSDNEQFF. The CDR3 region has the DNA TGTGCCTGGAGTCGGGACAGGTCTGACAATGAGCAGTTCTTC. The V call is TRBV30, the J call TRBJ2-1, with TRBD1 identical over 8 bases. Germline CDR1 and CDR2: GTSNPN and SVGIG (reference sequence). CDR3 size: 14 residues. Losses at the gene ends were 2 bases for V and 5 bases for J; bases not matched to a gene: 5.

The chain recombines TRBV30 with TRBJ2-7; D perhaps matches TRBD1 (6 bases). This CDR3 has 13 amino acids. V was clipped by 2 bases and J by 3 bases, with 11 bases between them. Germline V gene data show CDR1 as GTSNPN and CDR2 as SVGIG (reference sequence). CDR3 loop: CAWSRQDLYEQYF. The CDR3, as DNA: TGTGCCTGGAGTCGACAGGACCTCTACGAGCAGTACTTC.

Written as DNA, the CDR3 is TGTGCCAGCAGACAGGGTCTTTATGGCTACACCTTC. This gives the protein CASRQGLYGYTF. The V gene is TRBV6-1, the J gene TRBJ1-2, with D maybe TRBD1 (6 bases). The CDR3 contains 12 residues. Trimming removed 6 bases from V and 5 bases from J, with 10 bases in between. Germline-derived CDR1 and CDR2 are MNHNS and SASEGT.

The J gene is TRBJ2-7, the V gene TRBV19; perhaps TRBD2 as D (5 bases). The germline CDR1 and CDR2 sequences are LNHDA and SQIVND (reference sequence). The CDR3 has 13 amino acids. Trimming left V 1 base short and J 2 bases short, with 6 bases between. The CDR3 is CASSIGGTYEQYF. The CDR3 coding sequence is TGTGCCAGTAGTATAGGAGGGACCTACGAGCAGTACTTC.

The CDR3, as DNA: TGTGCCAGTGACCCAGGGGGCGCGAAGACTGAAGCTTTCTTT. Encoded protein: CASDPGGAKTEAFF. The chain links TRBV19 to TRBJ1-1, with 8 positions matching TRBD1. Germline loops: CDR1 LNHDA, CDR2 SQIVND (reference sequence). V gave up 8 bases and J gave up 5 bases; unmatched junction bases: 10. This CDR3 is built from 14 residues.

This rearrangement joins TRBV16 to TRBJ1-1; D is undetermined. The CDR3 extends over 12 amino acids. V was pared by 8 bases and J by 2 bases, with 9 bases between. The germline V gene encodes CDR1 KGHSY and CDR2 FQNENV. The CDR3 sequence: CASFELNTEAFF. The DNA of the CDR3 is TGTGCCAGCTTCGAGCTAAACACTGAAGCTTTCTTT.

This clone has more than one count but fewer than ten. The V and J genes are TRBV30 and TRBJ2-7; 9 bases map to TRBD1. This CDR3 is built from 13 residues. V was pared by 5 bases and J by 6 bases, with 8 bases of the junction left unmatched. From germline, CDR1 is GTSNPN and CDR2 SVGIG (reference sequence). The DNA of the CDR3 is TGTGCCTGGGGTTCGGGACAGGGAGTCGAGCAGTACTTC. Translated, it gives CAWGSGQGVEQYF.

This clone was recorded a few times. The chain employs TRBV6-5 and TRBJ1-2, with 7 bases identical to TRBD1. The CDR3 consists of 16 residues. In germline, CDR1 is MNHEY, CDR2 SVGAGI. The ends lost 0 bases at V and 4 bases at J; junction bases unmatched: 8. Written as DNA, the CDR3 is TGTGCCAGCAGTTACTCGGACAGGACAAGGACCTATGGCTACACCTTC. This codes for CASSYSDRTRTYGYTF.

The genes are TRBV19 and TRBJ2-5; 7 bases agree with TRBD2. Trimming removed 1 base from V and 0 bases from J; junction bases left unmatched: 2. The CDR3 sequence is 15 residues long. The germline CDR1 and CDR2 sequences are LNHDA and SQIVND (reference sequence). Here the CDR3 DNA reads TGTGCCAGTAGTATAGCGCTAGCGGACCAAGAGACCCAGTACTTC. Its protein is CASSIALADQETQYF.

V and J are TRBV15 and TRBJ2-1; D is uncertain. V lost 0 bases to trimming and J lost 6 bases, with 6 bases between them. CDR1 and CDR2 from the germline V gene are LNHNV and YYDKDF (reference sequence). CDR3 length: 13 residues. The CDR3 reads CATSRELLNEQFF. CDR3 nucleotide sequence: TGTGCCACCAGCAGAGAGCTACTCAATGAGCAGTTCTTC.

This clone has just one count. The chain is built from TRBV7-2 and TRBJ2-7; TRBD2 matches at 13 bases. V gave up 5 bases and J gave up 5 bases; unmatched junction bases: 6. The CDR3 is 15 residues long. Germline CDR1 is SGHTA and CDR2 is FQGNSA. This CDR3 is CASSPRLAGGHEQYF. The DNA of the CDR3 is TGTGCCAGCAGCCCTAGACTAGCGGGAGGCCACGAGCAGTACTTC.

In its sample, this clone was seen a few times. The chain combines TRBV5-3 with TRBJ1-2, with TRBD1 as a possible D gene (5 bases). TRBV5-3 is filed as an ORF, its function uncertain. The CDR3 is 14 amino acids. Trimming left V 4 bases short and J 6 bases short, with 16 bases between. The DNA of the CDR3 is TGTGCCAGAAGCCCCTTGGGGCAGGGCGATGGCTACACCTTC. Translated, it gives CARSPLGQGDGYTF.